These 19 T cell receptor beta chains came from one sample sequenced in a study of blood T cell repertoires in COVID-19. The repertoire was sequenced with immunoSEQ multiplex PCR; TCRdb's copy has only in-frame clones and lacks some. The sample holds under 500,000 clones, approximately 90% seen once. Sequenced input: peripheral blood. The receptors here all came from a woman younger than 45 with acute or convalescent COVID-19.

This clone was counted a single time. This chain uses TRBV2 with TRBJ2-1, with D possibly matching TRBD1 (7 bases). The V gene's germline CDR1 is SNHLY and CDR2 FYNNEI. V was pared by 6 bases and J by 1 base, with 13 bases between. The CDR3 loop spans 15 amino acids. CDR3 sequence reads: CASSLQGGSYNEQFF. For the CDR3, the DNA is TGTGCCAGCAGCCTCCAGGGGGGTTCCTACAATGAGCAGTTCTTC.

This chain joins TRBV15 and TRBJ2-1, with 8 positions matching TRBD2. V lost 0 bases and J lost 9; bases outside the gene matches: 7. The V gene's germline CDR1 is LNHNV and CDR2 YYDKDF (reference sequence). CDR3 size: 15 residues. CDR3: CATSREPGGAAEQFF. The DNA for the CDR3 is TGTGCCACCAGCAGAGAACCCGGGGGGGCCGCTGAGCAGTTCTTC.

The rearrangement joins TRBV5-1 to TRBJ1-4; 8 nucleotides align to TRBD1. V shed 2 bases, J shed 2 bases, and the junction held 2 bases outside the gene matches. Germline V lookup: CDR1 SGHRS, CDR2 YFSETQ. The CDR3 totals 15 residues. The CDR3 DNA sequence: TGCGCCAGCAGCTTAACAGGGGGGACTAATGAAAAACTGTTTTTT. Residues: CASSLTGGTNEKLFF.

The CDR3 region is CASSPWDTNNEQFF. Written as DNA, the CDR3 is TGTGCCAGCAGCCCCTGGGACACCAACAATGAGCAGTTCTTC. This sequence joins TRBV11-2 and TRBJ2-1; TRBD1 might be the D (6 bases). The germline V gene has CDR1 SGHAT and CDR2 FQNNGV. Trimming removed 5 bases at V and 5 bases at J, with 13 bases between. CDR3 length: 14 amino acids.

This clone came up once. The chain links TRBV11-2 to TRBJ2-1; D perhaps matches TRBD2 (6 bases). This CDR3 spans 14 amino acids. V lost 3 bases, J lost 10 bases, and 16 bases lay in between. Germline lookup yields CDR1 SGHAT and CDR2 FQNNGV. CDR3 region: CASSLGPGGWEQFF. The CDR3 DNA reads TGTGCCAGCAGCTTGGGACCCGGGGGTTGGGAGCAGTTCTTC.

The chain couples TRBV5-1 to TRBJ2-1, with TRBD1 as a possible D gene (6 bases). Between the trimmed V and J ends, which lost 0 bases and 3 bases, there was a span of 10 bases. Germline CDR1 is SGHRS and CDR2 is YFSETQ. The CDR3 totals 15 residues. Here the CDR3 reads CASSLGPDSYNEQFF. The CDR3, as DNA: TGCGCCAGCAGCTTGGGTCCGGACAGCTACAATGAGCAGTTCTTC.

The genes are TRBV5-4 and TRBJ2-1; 11 nucleotides align to TRBD2. The V gene's germline CDR1 is SGHNT and CDR2 YYREEE (reference sequence). CDR3 length: 15 amino acids. The V gene end was trimmed by 4 bases and the J gene end by 13 bases; junction bases not matched to a gene: 13. The CDR3 region has the DNA TGTGCCAGCAGCCCATGGGCTAGCGGGGGGATACGACAGTTCTTC. Amino acids: CASSPWASGGIRQFF.

V gene TRBV15 combines with J gene TRBJ2-3; the D gene is possibly TRBD1 (5 bases). V lost 4 bases and J lost 1, with 6 bases in between. CDR3 length: 13 residues. CDR1 LNHNV and CDR2 YYDKDF come from the germline V gene (reference sequence). CDR3 sequence reads: CATSKGGTDTQYF. In DNA, the CDR3 is TGTGCCACCAGCAAAGGGGGCACAGATACGCAGTATTTT.

The genes are TRBV5-4 and TRBJ2-3; the D gene is possibly TRBD2 (5 bases). This CDR3 is built from 15 residues. The V end lost 1 base, the J end lost 6 bases, and 15 bases lay between the germline ends. Germline loops: CDR1 SGHNT, CDR2 YYREEE (reference sequence). The CDR3 coding sequence is TGTGCCAGCAGCTTGTCCGGGGATGTCGGTGATACGCAGTATTTT. Its protein is CASSLSGDVGDTQYF.

The CDR3 DNA reads as TGCGCCAGCAGCGGATCACAGGGGGATAGCTCTGGAAACACCATATATTTT. Translated, it gives CASSGSQGDSSGNTIYF. The rearrangement uses TRBV5-1 and TRBJ1-3; the match to TRBD1 covers 8 bases. The CDR3 loop spans 17 amino acids. CDR1 is SGHRS and CDR2 is YFSETQ in the germline V gene. Trimming at V came to 4 bases and at J to 0 bases, leaving 9 bases not matched to a gene.

The DNA of the CDR3 is TGTGCCAGCTCAGACAGGGGGCTTCAGCCCCAGCATTTT. Its translation is CASSDRGLQPQHF. V gene TRBV6-5 combines with J gene TRBJ1-5, with 10 nucleotides matching TRBD1. Germline V gene sequence: CDR1 MNHEY, CDR2 SVGAGI. There are 13 residues in the CDR3. Trimming took 8 bases from V and 6 from J; bases not matched to a gene: 4.

The chain couples TRBV21-1 to TRBJ2-1; no check of the table's D call, TRBD2, against the DNA was made. TRBV21-1 is annotated as a pseudogene. This CDR3 comprises 16 residues. CDR3 protein: CASSKEWKGVYNEQFF. The CDR3 nucleotides are TGTGCCAGCAGCAAAGAATGGAAGGGAGTATACAATGAGCAGTTCTTC.

The chain uses TRBV10-1 and TRBJ2-3, with D perhaps TRBD2 (5 bases). The CDR3 consists of 15 residues. V was clipped by 0 bases and J by 7 bases, with 14 bases between them. Germline CDR1 is WNHNN and CDR2 is SYGVQD (reference sequence). In nucleotides, the CDR3 is TGCGCCAGCAGTGAGTCTTGGGGAGACTCAAATACGCAGTATTTT. Translating it yields CASSESWGDSNTQYF.

V usage is TRBV30 and J usage is TRBJ1-5; tentative D call: TRBD1 (6 bases). The CDR3 is made up of 14 amino acids. Per the germline V gene, CDR1 is GTSNPN and CDR2 is SVGIG (reference sequence). Trimming removed 3 bases at V and 4 bases at J, with 13 bases between. CDR3 residues: CAWSPGTLNQPQHF. DNA for the CDR3: TGTGCCTGGAGCCCCGGGACACTAAATCAGCCCCAGCATTTT.

The chain employs TRBV7-2 and TRBJ2-3, with TRBD2 matching 12 bases. CDR1 and CDR2 from the germline V gene are SGHTA and FQGNSA. V gave up 3 bases and J gave up 7 bases; unmatched junction bases: 5. CDR3 size: 15 residues. The CDR3 bases are TGTGCCAGCAGCTTGCTAGCGGGGGGGCCGAATACGCAGTATTTT. Protein: CASSLLAGGPNTQYF.

The chain recombines TRBV5-1 with TRBJ1-1, with 8 nucleotides matching TRBD1. CDR1 and CDR2 (germline): SGHRS, YFSETQ. CDR3 length: 17 residues. Losses at the gene ends were 0 bases for V and 1 base for J; bases not matched to a gene: 8. The DNA for the CDR3 is TGCGCCAGCAGCTTGGGACGACAGGGGCAAGGGAACACTGAAGCTTTCTTT. Translation: CASSLGRQGQGNTEAFF.

This rearrangement joins TRBV9 to TRBJ2-1; TRBD2 matches at 9 bases. Germline V CDR1 and CDR2: SGDLS, YYNGEE. With V trimmed by 0 bases and J by 5 bases, 3 bases remained unmatched. The length of the CDR3 is 15 residues. The CDR3 here is CASSVGSGGNNEQFF. CDR3 DNA sequence: TGTGCCAGCAGCGTAGGAAGCGGGGGGAACAATGAGCAGTTCTTC.

J is TRBJ1-5 and V is TRBV6-5; 7 bases are a match to TRBD1. There are 12 residues in the CDR3. With 8 bases clipped from V and 8 bases from J, the junction kept 6 bases outside the gene matches. Germline V CDR1 and CDR2: MNHEY, SVGAGI. Written as DNA, the CDR3 is TGTGCCAGCGGGGGTCAGGGGGAGCCCCAGCATTTT. Residues: CASGGQGEPQHF.

The chain's CDR3 is CASSRTGTSGAVTQYF. The CDR3 DNA is TGTGCCAGCAGCCGAACCGGGACTAGCGGGGCGGTAACGCAGTATTTT. The J gene is TRBJ2-3, the V gene TRBV4-2, with TRBD2 identical over 13 bases. The CDR3 has 16 residues. Germline loops: CDR1 LGHNA, CDR2 YNFKEQ. The junction had 10 bases not matched to a gene; V was cut back by 4 bases and J by 9 bases.